A single sample is the source of the 9 T cell receptor beta chains below, sequenced in a study of response to subunit inactivated influenza vaccine (dated by TCRdb to about 2018). Libraries were prepared through RT-PCR. Instrument used: Illumina HiSeq 2500. The public reads were reanalyzed by TCRdb: fastp trimming at Q25, MiXCR alignment, in-frame beta chains only. Records with the same CDR3 protein are collapsed into one entry carrying the most frequent genes and DNA. The sample table records some 850,000 distinct CDR3 sequences; about a fifth of these occur just once. About a tenth of the sample is taken by the ten largest. Here the sequenced sample was PBMCs from blood, taken roughly 5 days after vaccination. Receptor source: a man aged 45-65 years who received an inactivated influenza vaccine. Donor details come from another sample of the same person, matched by shared clones.

This clonotype was seen a handful of times. V is TRBV20-1 and J is TRBJ2-7, with 8 bases aligning to TRBD1. The CDR3 has 15 residues. The V segment lost 1 base and the J segment 4 bases; nucleotides outside the gene matches: 9. Germline CDR1 and CDR2: DFQATT and SNEGSKA (reference sequence). CDR3 DNA: TGCAGTGCTAGAGCCCCGGGACAGGCTTTGTACGAGCAGTACTTC. Translation: CSARAPGQALYEQYF.

The rearrangement links TRBV6-1 to TRBJ1-6; D possibly corresponds to TRBD1 (5 bases). CDR3 length: 16 amino acids. V was shortened by 2 bases and J by 7 bases, with 15 bases between the two germline ends. Germline CDR1 reads MNHNS; CDR2 reads SASEGT. The CDR3 DNA sequence: TGTGCCAGCAGTGAATTGGGGACGCTGGGGAATTCACCCCTCCACTTT. This codes for CASSELGTLGNSPLHF.

This clonotype came up a few times. The rearrangement uses TRBV20-1 and TRBJ2-7; 7 bases fit TRBD2. CDR1 and CDR2 (germline): DFQATT, SNEGSKA (reference sequence). This CDR3 has 13 residues. V lost 6 bases to trimming and J lost 3 bases; unmatched junction nucleotides: 8. DNA for the CDR3: TGCAGTGCCCAAAGACTAGCCCTCTACGAGCAGTACTTC. As protein: CSAQRLALYEQYF.

In this sample, this clonotype turned up a few times. This chain connects TRBV12-3 or TRBV12-4 to TRBJ2-1, with 8 bases aligning to TRBD1. V shed 4 bases and J 4 bases; nucleotides not matched to a gene: 6. The CDR3 is made up of 15 amino acids. In DNA, the CDR3 is TGTGCCAGCAGTTATGTTACAGGGGGATACAATGAGCAGTTCTTC. Amino acids: CASSYVTGGYNEQFF.

The sample holds a few counts of this clonotype. V usage is TRBV7-2 and J usage is TRBJ1-2; possible D gene TRBD1, 6 bases. Germline V gene data show CDR1 as SGHTA and CDR2 as FQGNSA. Trimming took off 5 bases at V and 4 bases at J, with 11 bases between the two ends. The CDR3 is 13 residues long. Here the CDR3 reads CASSRGPGYGYTF. Written as DNA, the CDR3 is TGTGCCAGCAGCCGGGGGCCAGGCTATGGCTACACCTTC.

V and J are TRBV5-1 and TRBJ1-2; 11 nucleotides agree with TRBD1. The V segment lost 4 bases and the J segment 6 bases; nucleotides outside the gene matches: 5. The CDR3 totals 14 residues. The germline V gene has CDR1 SGHRS and CDR2 YFSETQ. DNA for the CDR3: TGCGCCAGCAGCAGCGGACAGGGGGCTAATGGCTACACCTTC. Amino acid sequence: CASSSGQGANGYTF.

This clonotype was seen many times. The chain links TRBV6-1 to TRBJ2-3; no reliable D call. This CDR3 region has 12 residues. V was pared by 6 bases and J by 2 bases, with 6 bases between. Germline CDR1 and CDR2: MNHNS and SASEGT. The CDR3 bases are TGTGCCAGCAGGAGCTACACAGATACGCAGTATTTT. Its protein product is CASRSYTDTQYF.

This clonotype has more than one count but fewer than ten. V usage is TRBV20-1 and J usage is TRBJ2-5; D is perhaps TRBD2 (6 bases). The CDR3 totals 16 residues. CDR1 and CDR2 (germline): DFQATT, SNEGSKA (reference sequence). The V end lost 0 bases, the J end lost 0 bases, and 14 bases lay between the germline ends. Here the CDR3 DNA reads TGCAGTGCTAGAGATCTTAGCGGCGTCAACCAAGAGACCCAGTACTTC. Translating gives CSARDLSGVNQETQYF.

This clonotype turned up a few times. The J gene is TRBJ2-7, the V gene TRBV30; 10 bases map to TRBD2. Germline V gene data show CDR1 as GTSNPN and CDR2 as SVGIG (reference sequence). The V and J ends lost 0 bases and 0 bases, in that order; junction bases with no gene match: 5. The CDR3 totals 16 residues. The CDR3 DNA reads as TGTGCCTGGAGTGTACCCGGACTAGCGGCCTCCTACGAGCAGTACTTC. Protein: CAWSVPGLAASYEQYF.